The 23 T cell receptor beta chains presented below share a single source sample, sequenced in a study of molecular identifiers for immune sequencing clone quantification (dated by TCRdb to the late 2010s). Libraries were built with PCR. The sequencing machine was an Illumina HiSeq 4000. TCRdb applied fastp at Q25 and MiXCR to the public reads, then kept only in-frame beta chains. Each record represents a unique CDR3 protein, reported with the most common genes and DNA among its rows. This sample comprises 600,000 to 650,000 distinct CDR3 sequences, 15% to 20% of them detected only once. Of the sample, 0.75% to 0.95% is held by the ten largest clones. Source material: naive CD8+ T cells from blood, with Jurkat cell RNA spiked in. The sample's cell subset or site label is to be understood as: FACS-sorted CD8+CD4-CCR7+CD45RA+ naive T cells. The source is a human donor in good health. Some libraries in this study had Jurkat cell RNA spiked in.

A remark on this clonotype: A read error is possible here, since a much larger clone lies one base away. CDR3 region: CSASWVRGGHYNEQFF. CDR3 in DNA: TGCAGTGCTAGTTGGGTCCGGGGGGGCCACTACAATGAGCAGTTCTTC. J is TRBJ2-1 and V is TRBV20-1; 8 bases match TRBD2. Germline CDR1 reads DFQATT; CDR2 reads SNEGSKA (reference sequence). V shed 3 bases and J 3 bases; nucleotides not matched to a gene: 10. This CDR3 has 16 amino acids.

This clonotype was seen a few times. V gene TRBV14 combines with J gene TRBJ2-1, with D tentatively TRBD1 (6 bases). The CDR3 loop spans 14 amino acids. Per the germline V gene, CDR1 is SGHDN and CDR2 is FVKESK. V shed 3 bases and J shed 1 base, with 7 bases lying between them. The DNA for the CDR3 is TGTGCCAGCAGCCATACAGGGTCCTACAATGAGCAGTTCTTC. Amino acid sequence: CASSHTGSYNEQFF.

This clonotype has ten or more counts. The CDR3 DNA reads TGTGCCAGCAGCCCTGAGGGGGCGGGGGGGAAGAATCCAGATACGCAGTATTTT. It yields the protein CASSPEGAGGKNPDTQYF. The rearrangement joins TRBV7-9 to TRBJ2-3; 9 nucleotides match TRBD2. J gave up 4 bases and V 5 bases, and 16 bases lay outside the gene matches. Germline CDR1 reads SEHNR; CDR2 reads FQNEAQ (reference sequence). CDR3 length: 18 amino acids. Combining the CDR3 with reference TRBV7-9 and TRBJ2-3 gives the whole variable domain DTGVSQNPRHKITKRGQNVTFRCDPISEHNRLYWYRQTLGQGPEFLTYFQNEAQLEKSRLLSDRFSAERPKGSFSTLEIQRTEQGDSAMYLCASSPEGAGGKNPDTQYFGPGTRLTVL.

This clonotype was seen more than once but under ten times. One end of the junction does not line up with germline, which may come from a read error. The rearrangement joins TRBV5-3 to TRBJ2-3; TRBD2 matches 13 bases. TRBV5-3 is treated as an ORF (open reading frame) with a function not yet certain. This CDR3 comprises 18 residues. The CDR3 bases are TGTGCCAGCAGCTTGGCGGGACTAGCGGGGTTCTACACAGATACGCGGTATTTT. The encoded protein is CASSLAGLAGFYTDTRYF.

This clonotype has ten or more counts. V usage is TRBV18 and J usage is TRBJ1-5, with a weak D call TRBD1 (5 bases). From germline, CDR1 is KGHSH and CDR2 LQKENI. V was pared by 0 bases and J by 7 bases, with 7 bases between. The CDR3 is 13 residues long. CDR3 sequence reads: CASSPPTAQPQHF. CDR3 sequence (DNA): TGTGCCAGCTCACCACCGACAGCCCAGCCCCAGCATTTT.

This clonotype was seen at least ten times. V and J are TRBV28 and TRBJ2-7; 9 bases align to TRBD1. Unmatched junction bases numbered 8, after V lost 4 bases and J lost 1 base. Germline V gene lookup returns CDR1 MDHEN and CDR2 SYDVKM. CDR3 length: 16 amino acids. The CDR3 loop is CASSSTGTGRSYEQYF. The CDR3 coding sequence is TGTGCCAGCAGTTCAACCGGGACAGGGAGATCCTACGAGCAGTACTTC.

This rearrangement joins TRBV27 to TRBJ2-4; maybe TRBD2 (5 bases). The ends were cut back, 2 bases at V and 11 bases at J, with 16 bases in the middle. The CDR3 is 14 amino acids. The germline gives CDR1 MNHEY, CDR2 SMNVEV (reference sequence). In DNA form, the CDR3 reads TGTGCCAGCAGTTTACGCGGGTCAGAGAGCGTTCAGTACTTC. This encodes CASSLRGSESVQYF.

There are many counts of this clonotype. At one end the junction does not follow the germline gene, possibly because of a read error. The chain combines TRBV5-5 with TRBJ1-1; a weak D match, TRBD1 (5 bases). Per germline, CDR1 SGHKS and CDR2 YYEKEE (reference sequence). The CDR3 has 8 residues. The CDR3 nucleotides are TGTGCCAGCAGCTTAGGGGCCTTT. Its translation: CASSLGAF. Combining the CDR3 with reference TRBV5-5 and TRBJ1-1 gives the whole variable domain DAGVTQSPTHLIKTRGQQVTLRCSPISGHKSVSWYQQVLGQGPQFIFQYYEKEERGRGNFPDRFSARQFPNYSSELNVNALLLGDSALYLCASSLGAFGQGTRLTVV.

About this clonotype: This may arise from a read error, as a much more abundant clone is one base away. This chain connects TRBV20-1 to TRBJ1-4; no reliable D call. This CDR3 has 11 residues. CDR1 is DFQATT, CDR2 SNEGSKA, per germline (reference sequence). CDR3 sequence (DNA): TGCAGTGCTAGAGAGGCTACCATAACTGTTTTT. This translates into CSAREATITVF.

The genes are TRBV3-1 and TRBJ2-7; a weak D match, TRBD1 (5 bases). Germline V gene lookup returns CDR1 LGHDT and CDR2 YNNKEL (reference sequence). CDR3 length equals 15 residues. Trimming left V 5 bases short and J 2 bases short, with 16 bases between. The CDR3 sequence is CASSTGQRSTYEQYF. CDR3 DNA: TGTGCCAGCAGCACAGGCCAACGGTCAACCTACGAGCAGTACTTC.

V and J are TRBV6-1 and TRBJ2-2; TRBD2 aligns across 11 bases. Per the germline V gene, CDR1 is MNHNS and CDR2 is SASEGT. V dropped 11 bases and J dropped 8; count of bases not matched to a gene: 13. This CDR3 comprises 15 residues. In DNA, the CDR3 is TGTGCCGTCAAACTAGCGGGAGTAGGAGGGGGGGAGCTGTTTTTT. Its protein product is CAVKLAGVGGGELFF.

The chain joins TRBV20-1 to TRBJ1-6; the D is unclear. There are 16 residues in the CDR3. Germline values: CDR1 DFQATT, CDR2 SNEGSKA (reference sequence). V was shortened by 0 bases and J by 0 bases, with 9 bases between the two germline ends. In DNA form, the CDR3 reads TGCAGTGCTAGAGACTCTCAGAACTCCTATAATTCACCCCTCCACTTT. Protein product: CSARDSQNSYNSPLHF.

This clonotype has ten or more counts. The chain couples TRBV29-1 to TRBJ2-7; TRBD1 matches 8 bases. V trimming: 4 bases; J trimming: 3 bases; junction bases outside the gene matches: 5. Germline V lookup: CDR1 SQVTM, CDR2 ANQGSEA. CDR3 length equals 13 residues. In DNA, the CDR3 is TGCAGCGTTGGACTTGACAGGGGCTACGAGCAGTACTTC. Translated, it gives CSVGLDRGYEQYF.

This clonotype was detected ten times or more. This chain uses TRBV4-3 with TRBJ2-2, with D perhaps being TRBD1 or TRBD2 (5 bases each). This CDR3 has 15 amino acids. Deletions cut 0 bases from V and 8 bases from J, with 13 bases between. Germline-derived CDR1 and CDR2 are LGHNA and YSLEER. As DNA, the CDR3 is TGCGCCAGCAGCCAAGAGCCGGGACGAGGGGGGGAGCTGTTTTTT. Protein sequence: CASSQEPGRGGELFF.

This clonotype was detected once. This clone may be a read error of a much larger clone one base away. This chain links TRBV5-4 with TRBJ2-7; tentative D call: TRBD2 (6 bases). This CDR3 spans 17 amino acids. From germline, CDR1 is SGHNT and CDR2 YYREEE (reference sequence). Trimming stripped 4 bases from V and 6 bases from J, with 26 bases between. The CDR3 protein is CASSAPGIGTGPCEQYF. CDR3 in DNA: TGTGCCAGCAGCGCCCCAGGCATCGGGACTGGGCCCTGCGAGCAGTACTTC. The full variable domain, completed using reference TRBV5-4 and TRBJ2-7, is ETGVTQSPTHLIKTRGQQVTLRCSSQSGHNTVSWYQQALGQGPQFIFQYYREEENGRGNFPPRFSGLQFPNYSSELNVNALELDDSALYLCASSAPGIGTGPCEQYFGPGTRLTVT.

This clonotype was seen repeatedly, ten times or more. The gene calls are TRBV4-3 and TRBJ1-2, with 7 nucleotides matching TRBD1. The J segment lost 2 bases and the V segment lost 0 bases, leaving 6 bases of the junction unmatched. The CDR3 totals 16 residues. The germline gives CDR1 LGHNA, CDR2 YSLEER. In DNA form, the CDR3 reads TGCGCCAGCAGCCAAGATAACAGGGGCCCAAACTATGGCTACACCTTC. Translating it yields CASSQDNRGPNYGYTF.

This clonotype was seen at least ten times. V gene TRBV10-2 combines with J gene TRBJ2-5; a weak D match, TRBD2 (6 bases). Germline-derived CDR1 and CDR2 are WSHSY and SAAADI. Between the trimmed V and J ends, which lost 2 bases and 5 bases, there was a span of 18 bases. This CDR3 is built from 16 residues. CDR3 in DNA: TGCGCCAGCAGTGAGACAGGCGGGAATCCTACGGAGACCCAGTACTTC. It translates to CASSETGGNPTETQYF.

This clonotype was seen many times. V is TRBV12-3 or TRBV12-4 and J is TRBJ2-2; D perhaps matches TRBD1 (5 bases). The V and J ends lost 3 bases and 5 bases respectively, with 7 bases between them. This CDR3 is built from 13 residues. CDR3 loop: CASSFSGTGELFF. The CDR3, as DNA: TGTGCCAGCAGTTTCTCAGGGACCGGGGAGCTGTTTTTT.

This clonotype was counted a few times. V gene TRBV4-3 combines with J gene TRBJ2-2; TRBD2 agrees at 7 bases. The J segment lost 4 bases and the V segment lost 2 bases, leaving 22 bases of the junction unmatched. The germline V gene encodes CDR1 LGHNA and CDR2 YSLEER. The CDR3 sequence is 21 residues long. DNA of the CDR3: TGCGCCAGCAGCCAACGGGGGGAACCTCGGCAGGGTGGTAGGGTCACCGGGGAGCTGTTTTTT. Translating gives CASSQRGEPRQGGRVTGELFF.

In its sample, this clonotype was seen many times. The chain joins TRBV2 to TRBJ2-7; D uncertain. CDR3 size: 12 residues. From germline, CDR1 is SNHLY and CDR2 FYNNEI. Deletions cut 10 bases from V and 3 bases from J, with 13 bases between. CDR3 coding DNA: TGTGCCACCACATCGGTCGGCTACGAGCAGTACTTC. Translation: CATTSVGYEQYF.

Comments on this clonotype: A read error may be the cause here, since a much bigger clone is one base away. V usage is TRBV5-3 and J usage is TRBJ2-3; D is possibly TRBD2 (7 bases). TRBV5-3 has ORF status, its function being uncertain. This CDR3 is 15 amino acids long. CDR3 protein: CASSLVGGAADTRYF. In DNA form, the CDR3 reads TGTGCCAGCAGCTTGGTTGGGGGGGCAGCAGATACGCGGTATTTT.

Worth noting for this clonotype: Germline and junction disagree at one end, which may indicate a read error. The chain carries TRBV10-3 and TRBJ1-1; maybe TRBD1 (6 bases). Per germline, CDR1 ENHRY and CDR2 SYGVKD. This CDR3 contains 16 residues. CDR3 sequence (DNA): TGTGCCAGCAGTCCCGCGATGGGGGCTTTGAACACTGAAGCTTTCTTT. Amino acids: CASSPAMGALNTEAFF.

This clonotype has at least ten counts. The rearrangement uses TRBV5-4 and TRBJ2-3; D is possibly TRBD1 (6 bases). Trimming cost V 3 bases and J 6 bases, with 17 bases left between them. Per the germline V gene, CDR1 is SGHNT and CDR2 is YYREEE (reference sequence). The CDR3 sequence is 15 residues long. In nucleotides, the CDR3 is TGTGCCAGCAGCTATCTGTCAGGGGATAGGGATACGCAGTATTTT. Translation: CASSYLSGDRDTQYF.